The present T cell receptor (beta chain) was sequenced within a study of blood T cell repertoires in COVID-19. CDR3 length equals 15 residues. The ends lost 1 base at V and 6 bases at J; junction bases unmatched: 0. The germline gives CDR1 LGHDT, CDR2 YNNKEL (reference sequence). Seattle's enrolled individuals joined amid active infection and were then monitored longitudinally. Sequencing used immunoSEQ multiplex PCR; TCRdb keeps in-frame clones, though not all of them. Among hundreds of thousands of clones, approximately 86% were seen once, and the ten largest hold around 13%. About this clone: The identical CDR3 is also encoded by other nucleotide sequences in the sample.

The origin of this receptor is a woman between 65 and 79 years old with COVID-19, enrolled during active disease. The chain employs TRBV3-1 (or the pseudogene TRBV3-2) and TRBJ1-6, with 10 bases lining up with TRBD1. Sequencing was done on a sample of peripheral blood. The CDR3 loop is CASSQGTGGNSPLHF. The CDR3 DNA is TGTGCCAGCAGCCAAGGGACAGGGGGTAATTCACCCCTCCACTTT.